Listed below are T cell receptor beta chains from one sample, sequenced in a study of T cells expressing NK-cell markers. Reprocessing the 5' RACE reads, TCRdb reports a single entry for every CDR3 protein and omits DNA. The sample's table shows 150,000 to 170,000 distinct CDR3 sequences. Specimen: blood T cells: a sorted CD56 or NKG2C T cell subset, CD4+ or CD8+ T cells, or bulk PBMC T cells (not recorded which). The receptors were gathered from a woman aged 45-59 years in good health. Both conserved end residues are part of each CDR3. Each record gives: CDR3 protein, J gene, V gene.

CASSSQRHKETQYF,TRBJ2-5,TRBV19
CASSLAGELAGNNEQFF,TRBJ2-1,TRBV5-8
CASSLGTGSPGELFF,TRBJ2-2,TRBV3-1
CASCFAGARADTQYF,TRBJ2-3,TRBV7-2
CASSQDMALEYEQYF,TRBJ2-7,TRBV14
CATSDLATNIGELFF,TRBJ2-2,TRBV24-1
CASSPAGQPPYEQYF,TRBJ2-7,TRBV10-1
CASSHGSADTQYF,TRBJ2-3,TRBV4-1
CASSLDFRVEEQYF,TRBJ2-7,TRBV7-2
CASSISRDSSEAFF,TRBJ1-1,TRBV11-2
CASRPTGQFITEAFF,TRBJ1-1,TRBV4-1
CASSLYSSTDTQYF,TRBJ2-3,TRBV5-1
CASSSDRGSGNEQFF,TRBJ2-1,TRBV7-2
CASGTGSLETQYF,TRBJ2-5,TRBV12-3/TRBV12-4
CSASKRTSGRSNEQFF,TRBJ2-1,TRBV20-1
CASRSTRSPTGELFF,TRBJ2-2,TRBV7-9
CASSFSKDRGWTEAFF,TRBJ1-1,TRBV7-8
CASSDRLQAFNEQFF,TRBJ2-1,TRBV25-1
CASSFGTGGLETQYF,TRBJ2-5,TRBV27
CASSLAGATDTQYF,TRBJ2-3,TRBV7-2
CASSFLRDRPTPGSCFF,TRBJ2-2,TRBV27
CASSPGLALGETQYF,TRBJ2-5,TRBV7-2
CASSGGLVGIYNEQFF,TRBJ2-1,TRBV5-6
CASSLSQENTEAFF,TRBJ1-1,TRBV5-1
CSATGNPSGRRYNEQFF,TRBJ2-1,TRBV20-1
CASSQEVGANYGYTF,TRBJ1-2,TRBV4-1
CASSPRLAGVYEQYF,TRBJ2-7,TRBV9
CASRSGWNEQFF,TRBJ2-1,TRBV6-6
CASSLSPTLYQETQYF,TRBJ2-5,TRBV27
CASSQVIDRVISNTGELFF,TRBJ2-2,TRBV3-1
CASSLALGMNTEAFF,TRBJ1-1,TRBV7-9
CASSAMLDTQYF,TRBJ2-3,TRBV11-2
CASSLPEGIQYF,TRBJ2-4,TRBV7-9
CASSLESGWRNTQYF,TRBJ2-3,TRBV5-1
CASSPFGTENTGELFF,TRBJ2-2,TRBV7-9
CATNGGGLMNTEAFF,TRBJ1-1,TRBV24-1
CASRGQGESYTGELFF,TRBJ2-2,TRBV5-1
CATKEGNTGELFF,TRBJ2-2,TRBV24-1
CASSESSSNTEAFF,TRBJ1-1,TRBV10-2
CASSNPGETNTGELFF,TRBJ2-2,TRBV6-6
CSVERQEPPYNEQFF,TRBJ2-1,TRBV29-1
CASSSGSGKTQYF,TRBJ2-5,TRBV27
CASAKRDREDYEQYF,TRBJ2-7,TRBV7-9
CASSIKAEGNQPQHF,TRBJ1-5,TRBV19
CAISESLAGGTPSYNEQFF,TRBJ2-1,TRBV10-3
CASSVGALSEQYF,TRBJ2-7,TRBV7-3